This T cell receptor (beta chain) was captured by sequencing in a study of T cells after yellow fever vaccination. TCRdb passed the 5' RACE reads through MiXCR, listing each CDR3 protein once. Seen here are hundreds of thousands of distinct CDR3 sequences, roughly 4% observed once, and the top ten hold 23%. Study-level points and caveats: The secondary T-cell response peaked on day 5, not day 15, but was weaker.

In its sample, this clonotype was seen a few times. Its antigen is unknown. The CDR3 runs 14 residues. Per germline, CDR1 SGHRS and CDR2 YFSETQ. The V and J ends lost 6 bases and 1 base, in that order; junction bases with no gene match: 5. The gene calls are TRBV5-1 and TRBJ2-3, with 7 bases lining up with TRBD1. The input for sequencing was PBMCs, taken on the day of the yellow fever booster vaccination. The receptor was derived from a man younger than 35 who received the YFV17D yellow fever vaccine. The CDR3 coding sequence is TGCGCCAGCACCCTGGGGACAGGCACAGATACGCAGTATTTT. Encoded protein: CASTLGTGTDTQYF.